These T cell receptor beta chains were read from a single sample in a study of OX40 agonist ivuxolimab in advanced cancers. TCRdb's table, derived via immunoSEQ multiplex PCR, lists solely in-frame clones and lacks some. The data hold about 38,000 clones, with 82% observed a single time. The source material was CD4+ or CD8+ T cells sorted from blood, sampled in a trial of the OX40 agonist ivuxolimab. The receptors were gathered from an adult with an advanced solid tumor such as melanoma, head and neck, liver or kidney cancer. CDR3s include the opening cysteine and the closing phenylalanine or tryptophan. Each record gives: J gene, clone size, V gene, D gene, CDR3 protein, CDR3 DNA. D genes are given only for firm matches. The listing skips clone size in some rows; elsewhere it reads once, few, many or a size class.

TRBJ2-2,NA,TRBV19,TRBD2,CASGGGNAGELFF,TGTGCCAGTGGGGGAGGGAACGCCGGGGAGCTGTTTTTT
TRBJ1-2,many,TRBV28,NA,CASSLLQNYGYTF,TGTGCCAGCAGTTTACTACAGAACTATGGCTACACCTTC
TRBJ1-5,NA,TRBV6-1,TRBD1,CASSPGTVYQPQHF,TGTGCCAGCAGCCCCGGGACAGTTTATCAGCCCCAGCATTTT
TRBJ2-7,medium-sized,TRBV5-4,NA,CASSLIPSKAEDEQYF,TGTGCCAGCAGCTTGATTCCGTCCAAAGCAGAGGACGAGCAGTACTTC
TRBJ2-2,NA,TRBV30,NA,CAWRDGVPTGELFF,TGTGCCTGGAGGGACGGGGTTCCCACCGGGGAGCTGTTTTTT
TRBJ1-2,NA,TRBV28,TRBD1,CASSLLGTGGSGYTF,TGTGCCAGCAGTTTATTAGGGACAGGGGGATCTGGCTACACCTTC
TRBJ2-5,NA,TRBV9,NA,CASSLNPSETQYF,TGTGCCAGCAGCTTAAACCCCAGCGAGACCCAGTACTTC
TRBJ2-2,NA,TRBV18,NA,CASSLERTDFTGELFF,TGTGCCAGCTCACTGGAAAGGACAGACTTCACCGGGGAGCTGTTTTTT
TRBJ2-1,NA,TRBV4-3,TRBD1,CASSQGTGPYNEQFF,TGCGCCAGCAGCCAAGGGACAGGGCCCTACAATGAGCAGTTCTTC
TRBJ1-4,NA,TRBV4-1,NA,CASSQRGLHEKLFF,TGCGCCAGCAGTCAGAGGGGACTTCATGAAAAACTGTTTTTT
TRBJ2-4,NA,TRBV2,NA,CASSGTSRNIQYF,TGTGCCAGCAGTGGGACGTCGAGAAACATTCAGTACTTC
TRBJ1-3,NA,TRBV6-1,NA,CASSVLANSGNTIYF,TGTGCCAGCAGTGTTCTCGCAAACTCTGGAAACACCATATATTTT
TRBJ1-2,NA,TRBV6-5,NA,CASSMGAGYGYTF,TGTGCCAGCTCGATGGGGGCAGGCTATGGCTACACCTTC
TRBJ2-1,NA,TRBV28,NA,CASSLVGLDYNEQFF,TGTGCCAGCAGTTTAGTCGGGCTAGACTACAATGAGCAGTTCTTC
TRBJ2-7,NA,TRBV18,NA,CASSPTMGRGEQYF,TGTGCCAGCTCACCAACGATGGGAAGGGGCGAGCAGTACTTC
TRBJ1-3,once,TRBV5-1,TRBD1,CASSIGQAAGNTIYF,TGCGCCAGCAGCATAGGACAGGCGGCTGGAAACACCATATATTTT
TRBJ2-3,NA,TRBV30,NA,CAWSVGVGSTDTQYF,TGTGCCTGGAGTGTAGGGGTGGGAAGCACAGATACGCAGTATTTT
TRBJ2-4,NA,TRBV21-1,NA,CASSKGEAGVQSLAKNIQYF,TGTGCCAGCAGCAAAGGGGAGGCGGGAGTTCAGTCCCTAGCCAAAAACATTCAGTACTTC
TRBJ2-3,NA,TRBV30,TRBD2,CAWGSGRTGSTDTQYF,TGTGCCTGGGGTAGCGGGAGGACTGGAAGCACAGATACGCAGTATTTT
TRBJ2-3,NA,TRBV6-1,TRBD2,CASIWGGTQYF,TGTGCCAGCATCTGGGGGGGGACGCAGTATTTT
TRBJ1-1,NA,TRBV30,NA,CAWSYQRHTEAFF,TGTGCCTGGAGTTACCAGCGTCACACTGAAGCTTTCTTT
TRBJ2-2,NA,TRBV7-2,TRBD2,CASSPWGLAGLTGELFF,TGTGCCAGCAGCCCCTGGGGACTAGCGGGTCTTACCGGGGAGCTGTTTTTT
TRBJ1-2,few,TRBV20-1,NA,CKTENYGYTF,TGCAAAACAGAGAACTATGGCTACACCTTC
TRBJ2-1,NA,TRBV4-3,NA,CASSQDRSTNEQFF,TGCGCCAGCAGCCAAGATCGATCAACCAATGAGCAGTTCTTC
TRBJ1-4,NA,TRBV7-9,NA,CASSQYPDVTNEKLFF,TGTGCCAGCAGCCAATATCCAGATGTGACTAATGAAAAACTGTTTTTT
TRBJ1-2,NA,TRBV5-4,NA,CASSSWDRPFGYTF,TGTGCCAGCAGCAGTTGGGACCGACCCTTTGGCTACACCTTC
TRBJ2-2,NA,TRBV4-2,NA,CASSVAGETGGELFF,TGTGCCAGCAGCGTAGCCGGGGAGACGGGCGGGGAGCTGTTTTTT
TRBJ2-3,NA,TRBV7-9,TRBD1,CASSPRTGGTDTQYF,TGTGCCAGCAGCCCAAGGACAGGGGGCACAGATACGCAGTATTTT
TRBJ2-7,NA,TRBV2,TRBD2,CASSAGLAGGSYEQYF,TGTGCCAGCAGTGCGGGGCTAGCGGGGGGCTCCTACGAGCAGTACTTC